Below, 2 T cell receptor beta chains from the same sample are listed, as sequenced in a study of blood T cell repertoires in COVID-19. Some clones are missing from TCRdb's copy, which holds only in-frame ones; the method was immunoSEQ multiplex PCR. The sample consists of approximately 140,000 clones, over 75% of them appearing once. Sequences were obtained from peripheral blood. The source is a man between 60 and 75 years old with active or convalescent COVID-19.

The rearrangement uses TRBV4-2 and TRBJ2-3, with a weak D call TRBD2 (6 bases). Trimming shortened V by 10 bases and J by 5 bases, and 19 bases separated the two germline ends. The length of the CDR3 is 14 residues. CDR1 is LGHNA and CDR2 is YNFKEQ in the germline V gene. The CDR3 is CATTRDRREDTQYF. For the CDR3, the DNA is TGTGCCACTACGCGGGATAGGCGGGAAGATACGCAGTATTTT.

The CDR3 protein is CATRGPLAGAGELFF. CDR3 coding DNA: TGTGCCACCAGGGGCCCGCTAGCGGGAGCCGGGGAGCTGTTTTTT. This chain uses TRBV24-1 with TRBJ2-2, with 10 nucleotides matching TRBD2. Germline V CDR1 and CDR2: KGHDR, SFDVKD. This CDR3 comprises 15 residues. J was trimmed by 6 bases and V by 7 bases; bases with no gene match: 7.